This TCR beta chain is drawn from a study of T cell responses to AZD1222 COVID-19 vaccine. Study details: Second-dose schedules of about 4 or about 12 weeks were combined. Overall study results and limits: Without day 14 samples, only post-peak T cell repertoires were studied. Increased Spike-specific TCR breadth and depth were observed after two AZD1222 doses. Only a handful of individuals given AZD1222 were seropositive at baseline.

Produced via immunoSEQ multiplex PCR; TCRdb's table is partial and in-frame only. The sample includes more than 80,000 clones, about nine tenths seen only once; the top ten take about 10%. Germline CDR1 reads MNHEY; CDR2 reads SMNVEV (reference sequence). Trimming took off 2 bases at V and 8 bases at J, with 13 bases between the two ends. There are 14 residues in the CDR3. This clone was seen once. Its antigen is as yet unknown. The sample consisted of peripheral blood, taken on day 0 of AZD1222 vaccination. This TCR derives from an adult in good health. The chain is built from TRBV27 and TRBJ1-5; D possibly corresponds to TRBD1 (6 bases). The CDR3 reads CASSLMGGREPQHF. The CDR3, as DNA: TGTGCCAGCAGTTTAATGGGGGGCAGGGAGCCCCAGCATTTT.